These T cell receptor beta chains were read from a single sample in a study of T cell responses to AZD1222 COVID-19 vaccine. TCRdb's copy holds only in-frame clones and misses some; the assay was immunoSEQ multiplex PCR. The sample comprises about 120,000 clones, 80% to 90% of which are singletons, and approximately 26% rests with the top ten. Specimen: peripheral blood, collected 28 days after the second AZD1222 dose. The receptors shown here come from an adult who received the AZD1222 COVID-19 vaccine. The CDR3 runs from the conserved cysteine through the conserved F or W. The order of the fields is J gene, D gene, clone size, V gene, CDR3 DNA, CDR3 protein. A D gene is named only where the DNA matches it firmly. The size entry is marked missing in some rows and otherwise reads once, few, many or a size class.

TRBJ1-1 TRBD1 NA TRBV7-9 TGTGCCAGCAGCTGGTCGGACAGGGACGCTTTCTTT CASSWSDRDAFF
TRBJ1-2 NA NA TRBV6-2/TRBV6-3 TGTGCCAGCAGCTCCGGACAGCGCTATGGCTACACCTTC CASSSGQRYGYTF
TRBJ2-5 NA NA TRBV11-3 TGTGCCAGCAGCTTTTCACAGGGAGAGACCCAGTACTTC CASSFSQGETQYF
TRBJ1-5 NA NA TRBV12-3/TRBV12-4 TGTGCCAGCAGTCGCCTTGACAGCCGGTCCCAGCATTTT CASSRLDSRSQHF
TRBJ2-3 NA few TRBV12-3/TRBV12-4 TGTGCCAGCAGTTTAAGGGGAGATACGCAGTATTTT CASSLRGDTQYF
TRBJ1-1 NA many TRBV28 TGTGCCAGCAGTTATAGCACTGAAGCTTTCTTT CASSYSTEAFF
TRBJ2-1 NA NA TRBV4-3 TGCGCCAGCAGCCAAGAAGGGGCGGAGTACAATGAGCAGTTCTTC CASSQEGAEYNEQFF
TRBJ2-7 NA NA TRBV11-2 TGTGCCAGCACCATATTGGACGGGAGCTCCTACGAGCAGTACTTC CASTILDGSSYEQYF
TRBJ2-5 NA NA TRBV2 TGTGCCATCACGGACAGACAGCAGGAGACCCAGTACTTC CAITDRQQETQYF
TRBJ2-7 NA NA TRBV5-6 TGTGCCAGCAGCTTGTATGAGGATTCCTACGAGCAGTACTTC CASSLYEDSYEQYF
TRBJ2-5 NA NA TRBV7-2 TGTGCCAGCAGCTTAGCGGGACAATCGACCCAGTACTTC CASSLAGQSTQYF
TRBJ1-1 NA NA TRBV5-4 TGTGCCAGCAGCTTGGACAGTAAGGGCACTGAAGCTTTCTTT CASSLDSKGTEAFF
TRBJ2-4 NA NA TRBV18 TGTGCCAGCTCACCAATCGGGGGCCGAAAAAACATTCAGTACTTC CASSPIGGRKNIQYF
TRBJ2-1 NA NA TRBV18 TGTGCCAGCTCACCACAAGAGGGGATAGCCGGGGATGAGCAGTTCTTC CASSPQEGIAGDEQFF
TRBJ1-2 NA NA TRBV5-1 TGCGCCAGCAGCGAAACAGGTCTGGAGGCGGGTGGCTACACCTTC CASSETGLEAGGYTF
TRBJ2-2 NA few TRBV7-9 TGTGCCAGCACTACGGCCAGAGCCAGCGGCACCGGGGAGCTGTTTTTT CASTTARASGTGELFF
TRBJ1-4 TRBD1 NA TRBV6-5 TGTGCCAGCAGAATGACAGGGGGCGATGAAAAACTGTTTTTT CASRMTGGDEKLFF
TRBJ2-5 NA NA TRBV11-2 TGTGCCAGCAGCTTAGTAAATAGTCCGGGGTTGAGAGAGACCCAGTACTTC CASSLVNSPGLRETQYF
TRBJ1-5 NA few TRBV4-2 TGTGCCAGCAGCCAAGATTTACAGGGTCATCAGCCCCAGCATTTT CASSQDLQGHQPQHF
TRBJ1-3 NA NA TRBV7-6 TGTGCCAGCAGGCCTCCGAGGGGAATATATTTT CASRPPRGIYF
TRBJ1-5 TRBD1 NA TRBV29-1 TGCAGCGTTGAACCGGGACAGGGGGCTTATCAGCCCCAGCATTTT CSVEPGQGAYQPQHF
TRBJ2-7 NA NA TRBV7-9 TGTGCCAGCAGTCCCTACGGGGCTATTTCCTCCGAGCAGTACTTC CASSPYGAISSEQYF
TRBJ2-3 NA few TRBV13 TGTGCCAGCAGCTTCACAGATACGCAGTATTTT CASSFTDTQYF
TRBJ1-2 NA NA TRBV24-1 TGTGCCACCAGTGATTCAACAGGGAGCTACACCTTC CATSDSTGSYTF